These 23 T cell receptor beta chains were all obtained from the same sample, sequenced in a study of blood T cells in healthy people across ages (dated by TCRdb to the mid-2010s). Libraries were made using 5' RACE. TCRdb lists the instrument as Illumina HiSeq 2500. A second PCR of 7 to 11 cycles was run with a J-beta primer mix and a sample-barcoded 5' primer. The public reads were reprocessed in TCRdb via fastp at Q25 and MiXCR, keeping in-frame beta chains. Merged by CDR3 protein, the rows form single entries marked with the most common genes and DNA. A total of hundreds of thousands of distinct CDR3 sequences appear in this sample, around half of them only once. About 32% of the sample comes from the top ten. Sequenced input: blood. Receptors originate from a woman aged 60-75 years in good health.

The genes are TRBV29-1 and TRBJ1-4; 7 bases agree with TRBD1. The CDR3 length is 12 residues. Unmatched junction bases numbered 4, after V lost 5 bases and J lost 7 bases. Germline CDR1 SQVTM, CDR2 ANQGSEA. The CDR3 spells CSVRTGPEKLFF. CDR3 DNA sequence: TGCAGCGTTAGGACAGGCCCTGAAAAACTGTTTTTT.

The chain recombines TRBV5-6 with TRBJ1-1; the D is unclear. The CDR3 spans 11 residues. CDR1 and CDR2 (germline): SGHDT, YYEEEE. The ends were cut back, 2 bases at V and 5 bases at J, with 4 bases in the middle. This CDR3 is CASSFKTEAFF. Here the CDR3 DNA reads TGTGCCAGCAGCTTTAAGACTGAAGCTTTCTTT.

V and J are TRBV29-1 and TRBJ2-5; no reliable D call. Trimming took off 7 bases at V and 11 bases at J, with 17 bases between the two ends. Germline assignment: CDR1 SQVTM and CDR2 ANQGSEA. The CDR3 extends over 11 amino acids. The CDR3 protein is CSATLADEQYF. The CDR3 bases are TGCAGCGCGACTCTTGCGGATGAGCAGTACTTC.

This chain joins TRBV12-3 or TRBV12-4 and TRBJ2-5, with TRBD2 identical over 9 bases. J lost 5 bases, V lost 6 bases, and 7 bases had no gene match. CDR3 length equals 14 residues. DNA of the CDR3: TGTGCCAGCAGCCGAGCGGGGGGTCAGGAGACCCAGTACTTC. Translation gives CASSRAGGQETQYF.

V gene TRBV2 combines with J gene TRBJ2-7; D unresolved. This CDR3 comprises 11 residues. From germline, CDR1 is SNHLY and CDR2 FYNNEI. Trimming left V 5 bases short and J 7 bases short, with 9 bases between. The CDR3 region is CASSPLREQYF. In DNA, the CDR3 is TGTGCCAGCAGTCCTTTGCGGGAGCAGTACTTC.

The table lists this clonotype with a few counts. The chain uses TRBV24-1 and TRBJ2-1; 7 positions agree with TRBD2. Germline values: CDR1 KGHDR, CDR2 SFDVKD. V gave up 2 bases and J gave up 7 bases; unmatched junction bases: 10. The CDR3 has 16 amino acids. The CDR3 protein is CATSDSEGGPFNEQFF. As DNA, the CDR3 is TGTGCCACCAGTGATTCAGAGGGAGGGCCTTTTAATGAGCAGTTCTTC.

This clonotype was recorded only once. V usage is TRBV12-3 or TRBV12-4 and J usage is TRBJ2-7; D might be TRBD1 (5 bases). This CDR3 comprises 14 residues. Deletions cut 10 bases from V and 4 bases from J, with 20 bases between. The CDR3 spells CATRLTDKDYEQYF. In nucleotides, the CDR3 is TGTGCCACTCGGCTGACGGACAAGGATTACGAGCAGTACTTC.

There are many counts of this clonotype. The chain carries TRBV7-2 and TRBJ1-4, with D perhaps TRBD1 (6 bases). The CDR3 totals 16 residues. V dropped 1 base and J dropped 0 bases, with 9 bases sitting between them. The germline V gene has CDR1 SGHTA and CDR2 FQGNSA. The CDR3 is CASSLVAGATNEKLFF. The CDR3 nucleotides read TGTGCCAGCAGCTTAGTTGCAGGGGCAACTAATGAAAAACTGTTTTTT.

This clonotype turned up a few times. The chain has TRBV7-2 and TRBJ2-5, with a possible D match to TRBD2 (6 bases). This CDR3 is built from 14 residues. CDR1 and CDR2 (germline): SGHTA, FQGNSA. The V and J ends lost 1 base and 5 bases respectively, with 11 bases between them. The CDR3 sequence is CASSLDRLDETQYF. The CDR3 DNA follows: TGTGCCAGCAGCTTAGACAGACTAGACGAGACCCAGTACTTC.

V is TRBV7-9 and J is TRBJ1-1, with no clear D. Germline V CDR1 and CDR2: SEHNR, FQNEAQ (reference sequence). The CDR3 runs to 11 residues. Trimming shortened V by 5 bases and J by 9 bases, and 10 bases separated the two germline ends. CDR3 sequence (DNA): TGTGCCAGCAGCCTACACCCTAAAGCTTTCTTT. It is translated as CASSLHPKAFF.

This clonotype occurred a few times. The chain's CDR3 is CSAAPGLTYNEQFF. CDR3 DNA sequence: TGCAGTGCTGCACCGGGACTAACCTACAATGAGCAGTTCTTC. V gene TRBV20-1 combines with J gene TRBJ2-1, with 7 positions matching TRBD2. The length of the CDR3 is 14 residues. With V trimmed by 5 bases and J by 2 bases, 6 bases remained unmatched. In germline, CDR1 is DFQATT, CDR2 SNEGSKA (reference sequence).

This clonotype was detected only a few times. The chain employs TRBV12-3 or TRBV12-4 and TRBJ1-2, with D maybe TRBD1 (5 bases). Trimming pared 5 bases from V and 7 bases from J, leaving 14 bases between. There are 13 residues in the CDR3. CDR3 region: CASSPWGEGGYTF. In DNA, the CDR3 is TGTGCCAGCAGTCCCTGGGGGGAGGGTGGCTACACCTTC.

The J gene is TRBJ2-4, the V gene TRBV20-1; TRBD1 might be the D (6 bases). The last part of the DNA fits TRBJ2-7 better; the J call may be wrong. The germline gives CDR1 DFQATT, CDR2 SNEGSKA (reference sequence). The CDR3 extends over 13 amino acids. The CDR3 loop is CSARIRGINEQYF. CDR3 sequence (DNA): TGCAGTGCTAGAATCAGGGGTATCAACGAGCAGTACTTC.

On this clonotype itself: This sequence may be a read error, since a much larger clone differs from it by one base. This sequence joins TRBV15 and TRBJ1-5, with 7 bases matching TRBD1. V gave up 3 bases and J gave up 9 bases; unmatched junction bases: 14. The CDR3 length is 16 residues. Germline V gene sequence: CDR1 LNHNV, CDR2 YYDKDF (reference sequence). The CDR3 sequence is CATSRGPNRGVLPQHF. The DNA for the CDR3 is TGTGCCACCAGCAGGGGCCCGAACAGGGGAGTTCTGCCCCAGCATTTT.

This clonotype was observed at least ten times. This chain joins TRBV27 and TRBJ2-3; D unclear. The ends were cut back, 4 bases at V and 2 bases at J, with 4 bases in the middle. The CDR3 contains 12 residues. Germline assignment: CDR1 MNHEY and CDR2 SMNVEV (reference sequence). CDR3 protein: CASSSHTDTQYF. The CDR3 nucleotides read TGTGCCAGCAGTTCTCACACAGATACGCAGTATTTT.

The chain employs TRBV19 and TRBJ2-6; D unclear. CDR1 and CDR2 (germline): LNHDA, SQIVND (reference sequence). Trimming pared 1 base from V and 6 bases from J, leaving 13 bases between. CDR3 length: 16 residues. This CDR3 reads CASSIVTVFSANVLTF. CDR3 in DNA: TGTGCCAGTAGTATAGTCACCGTGTTCTCGGCCAACGTCCTGACTTTC.

The chain's CDR3 is CASSSTGGVNTEAFF. Here the CDR3 DNA reads TGTGCCAGCAGTTCCACAGGGGGGGTGAACACTGAAGCTTTCTTT. The rearrangement joins TRBV12-3 or TRBV12-4 to TRBJ1-1, with 8 positions matching TRBD1. The CDR3 totals 15 residues. V trimming: 4 bases; J trimming: 0 bases; junction bases outside the gene matches: 4.

The chain is built from TRBV4-2 and TRBJ2-7, with D possibly being TRBD2 (5 bases). V was shortened by 1 base and J by 1 base, with 8 bases between the two germline ends. The CDR3 consists of 14 residues. Germline V gives CDR1 LGHNA, CDR2 YNFKEQ. The DNA of the CDR3 is TGTGCCAGCAGCCAAGGTCCGGGGTCCTACGAGCAGTACTTC. Its translation is CASSQGPGSYEQYF.

This clonotype was counted a single time. The CDR3 here is CSARGRGGVWEQYF. The DNA of the CDR3 is TGCAGTGCTCGCGGTAGGGGGGGTGTGTGGGAGCAGTACTTC. V gene TRBV20-1 combines with J gene TRBJ2-7; perhaps TRBD2 as D (7 bases). V gave up 5 bases and J gave up 7 bases, with 21 bases separating them. Per germline, CDR1 DFQATT and CDR2 SNEGSKA (reference sequence). CDR3 length: 14 amino acids.

The rearrangement links TRBV25-1 to TRBJ2-7; TRBD1 matches at 8 bases. Trimming removed 6 bases from V and 7 bases from J; junction bases left unmatched: 17. The CDR3 is 16 residues long. In germline, CDR1 is MGHDK, CDR2 SYGVNS. The CDR3 sequence is CASRSGGAGGRDEQYF. For the CDR3, the DNA is TGTGCCAGCAGAAGTGGTGGGGCAGGGGGCCGAGATGAGCAGTACTTC.

This clonotype was found a few times. V usage is TRBV5-1 and J usage is TRBJ2-4; D not resolved. Germline V gene data show CDR1 as SGHRS and CDR2 as YFSETQ. Trimming left V 0 bases short and J 4 bases short, with 8 bases between. The CDR3 has 14 amino acids. The CDR3 DNA follows: TGCGCCAGCAGCTTGGGCCAGGTGAAAAACATTCAGTACTTC. It codes for CASSLGQVKNIQYF.

The chain carries TRBV29-1 and TRBJ1-2, with D uncertain. The germline CDR1 and CDR2 sequences are SQVTM and ANQGSEA. Trimming shortened V by 6 bases and J by 9 bases, and 20 bases separated the two germline ends. The CDR3 runs to 13 residues. The CDR3 loop is CSVANPDTPSYTF. In DNA, the CDR3 is TGCAGCGTGGCGAATCCTGACACCCCTAGCTACACCTTC. The full variable domain, in which reference TRBV29-1 and TRBJ1-2 provide the parts outside the CDR3, is SAVISQKPSRDICQRGTSLTIQCQVDSQVTMMFWYRQQPGQSLTLIATANQGSEATYESGFVIDKFPISRPNLTFSTLTVSNMSPEDSSIYLCSVANPDTPSYTFGSGTRLTVV.

Only a few counts were recorded for this clonotype. The J gene is TRBJ1-1, the V gene TRBV29-1, with TRBD1 as a possible D gene (5 bases). CDR1 and CDR2 (germline): SQVTM, ANQGSEA. Trimming cost V 3 bases and J 1 base, with 9 bases left between them. The CDR3 runs to 13 residues. DNA of the CDR3: TGCAGCGTTGAGGGCAGGGCGAACACTGAAGCTTTCTTT. Its protein is CSVEGRANTEAFF.